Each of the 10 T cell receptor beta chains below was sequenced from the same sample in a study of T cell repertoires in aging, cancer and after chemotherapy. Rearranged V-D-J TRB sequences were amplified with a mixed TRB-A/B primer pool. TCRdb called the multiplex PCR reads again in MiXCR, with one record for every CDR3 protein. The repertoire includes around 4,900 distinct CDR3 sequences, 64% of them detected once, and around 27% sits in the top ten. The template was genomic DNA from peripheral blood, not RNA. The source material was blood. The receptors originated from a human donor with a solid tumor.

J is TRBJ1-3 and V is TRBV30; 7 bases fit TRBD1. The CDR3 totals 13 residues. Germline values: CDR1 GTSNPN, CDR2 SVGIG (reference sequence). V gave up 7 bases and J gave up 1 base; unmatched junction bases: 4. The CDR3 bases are TGTGCCTTCCACAGGGGATCTGGAAACACCATATATTTT. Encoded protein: CAFHRGSGNTIYF.

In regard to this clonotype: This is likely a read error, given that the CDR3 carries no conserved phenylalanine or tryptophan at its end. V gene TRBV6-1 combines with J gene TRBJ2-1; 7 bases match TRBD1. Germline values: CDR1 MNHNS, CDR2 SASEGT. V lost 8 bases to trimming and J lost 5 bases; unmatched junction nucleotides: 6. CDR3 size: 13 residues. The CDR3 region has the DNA TGTGCCAGCCCGGGACAGACCCACAATGAGCAGTTCCTC. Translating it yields CASPGQTHNEQFL.

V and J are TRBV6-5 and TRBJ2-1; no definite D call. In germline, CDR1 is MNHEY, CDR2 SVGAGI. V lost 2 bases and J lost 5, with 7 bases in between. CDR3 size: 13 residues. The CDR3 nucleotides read TGTGCCAGCAGTTACGGCAGAAACAATGAGCAGTTCTTC. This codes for CASSYGRNNEQFF.

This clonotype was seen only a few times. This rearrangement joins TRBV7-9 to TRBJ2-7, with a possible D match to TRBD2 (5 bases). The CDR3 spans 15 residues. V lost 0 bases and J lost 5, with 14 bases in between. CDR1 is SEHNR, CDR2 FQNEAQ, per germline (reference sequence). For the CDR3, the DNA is TGTGCCAGCAGCTTAGCGGTACTAGTACGAGACGAGCAGTACTTC. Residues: CASSLAVLVRDEQYF. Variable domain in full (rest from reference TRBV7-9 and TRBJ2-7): DTGVSQNPRHKITKRGQNVTFRCDPISEHNRLYWYRQTLGQGPEFLTYFQNEAQLEKSRLLSDRFSAERPKGSFSTLEIQRTEQGDSAMYLCASSLAVLVRDEQYFGPGTRLTVT.

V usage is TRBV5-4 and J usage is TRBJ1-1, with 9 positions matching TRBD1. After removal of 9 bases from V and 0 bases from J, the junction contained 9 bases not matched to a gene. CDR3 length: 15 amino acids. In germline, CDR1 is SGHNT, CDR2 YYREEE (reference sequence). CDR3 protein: CATTSGQGMNTEAFF. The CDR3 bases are TGTGCCACCACCTCGGGACAGGGCATGAACACTGAAGCTTTCTTT.

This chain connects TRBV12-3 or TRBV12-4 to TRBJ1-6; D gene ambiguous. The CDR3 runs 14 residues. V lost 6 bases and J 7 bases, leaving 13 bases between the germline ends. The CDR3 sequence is CASRSGLGNSPLHF. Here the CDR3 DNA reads TGTGCCAGCAGGTCGGGCCTGGGAAATTCACCCCTCCACTTT.

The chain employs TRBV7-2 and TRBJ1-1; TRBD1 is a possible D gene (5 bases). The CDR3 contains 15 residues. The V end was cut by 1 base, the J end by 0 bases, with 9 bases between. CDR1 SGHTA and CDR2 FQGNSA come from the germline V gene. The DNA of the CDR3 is TGTGCCAGCAGCTTAGTAGAGGGGATGAACACTGAAGCTTTCTTT. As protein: CASSLVEGMNTEAFF.

This chain's CDR3 is CASSSAYEQYF. The CDR3 coding sequence is TGTGCCAGCAGTTCGGCCTACGAGCAGTACTTC. The chain is built from TRBV6-1 and TRBJ2-7; D unresolved. The CDR3 loop spans 11 amino acids. Trimming stripped 5 bases from V and 2 bases from J, with 4 bases between. The germline V gene has CDR1 MNHNS and CDR2 SASEGT.

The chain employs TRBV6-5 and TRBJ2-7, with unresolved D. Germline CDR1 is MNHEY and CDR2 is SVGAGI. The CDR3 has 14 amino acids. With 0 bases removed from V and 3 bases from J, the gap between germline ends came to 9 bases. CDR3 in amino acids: CASSYSPTDYEQYF. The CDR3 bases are TGTGCCAGCAGTTACTCCCCCACAGACTACGAGCAGTACTTC.

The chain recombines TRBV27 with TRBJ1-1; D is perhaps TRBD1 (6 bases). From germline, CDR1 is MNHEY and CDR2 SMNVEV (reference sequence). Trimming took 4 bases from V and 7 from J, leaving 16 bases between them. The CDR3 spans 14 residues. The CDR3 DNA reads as TGTGCCAGCAGTTCTGCAGGGGTGAAGGGTGAAGCTTTCTTT. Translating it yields CASSSAGVKGEAFF.